What follows is one T cell receptor beta chain and its context. The sample belongs to a study of blood T cell repertoires in COVID-19. Turning to the study itself: PBMCs, B-cell-depleted T cells, or T cells were the source of the cDNA or gDNA that made up the material.

For recovered donors of Cohort 3, there were two negative PCRs, clearance, or symptom resolution. The CDR3 loop spans 14 amino acids. Trimming took off 9 bases at V and 1 base at J, with 11 bases between the two ends. The germline V gene has CDR1 KGHDR and CDR2 SFDVKD. Original analysis: The assay estimated nucleated cells by amplifying reference gene primers. Sequenced by immunoSEQ multiplex PCR; TCRdb stores in-frame clones only, minus some. D and trimming come from the DNA, and the V and J calls and clone size come from that table. The table lists about 480,000 clones, approximately 87% of them singletons, with about 1.7% in the top ten.

This rearrangement joins TRBV24-1 to TRBJ2-2, with D possibly TRBD2 on 6 matching bases. The origin of this receptor is a woman in her 40s who had recovered from COVID-19. Source material: PBMCs or T cells enriched from blood (not recorded which). The CDR3 spells CATGGNRNTGELFF. CDR3 DNA sequence: TGTGCCACCGGAGGGAACCGGAACACCGGGGAGCTGTTTTTT.